Shown below are 18 T cell receptor beta chains from a single sample sequenced in a study of blood T cell repertoires in COVID-19. The protocol was immunoSEQ multiplex PCR, while the TCRdb copy is restricted to in-frame clones and leaves out a portion. The table has roughly 480,000 clones, 85% to 90% seen once. The sequenced sample was peripheral blood. Receptors were obtained from a young man with COVID-19, enrolled during active disease.

There are a few counts of this clone. The chain has TRBV2 and TRBJ1-6; D is ambiguous. The germline CDR1 and CDR2 sequences are SNHLY and FYNNEI. V was trimmed by 8 bases and J by 3 bases, leaving 17 bases between them. This CDR3 spans 16 amino acids. The CDR3 region is CASGPSPGFYNSPLHF. CDR3 nucleotide sequence: TGTGCCAGCGGGCCCAGCCCTGGCTTCTATAATTCACCCCTCCACTTT.

The chain has TRBV19 and TRBJ2-7; a weak D match, TRBD1 (6 bases). Germline CDR1 reads LNHDA; CDR2 reads SQIVND (reference sequence). This CDR3 contains 12 residues. The V gene lost 3 bases and the J gene lost 6 bases, with 9 bases spanning the gap. CDR3 in DNA: TGTGCCAGTAGTATTGGACAGACCGAGCAGTACTTC. This translates into CASSIGQTEQYF.

V gene TRBV5-1 combines with J gene TRBJ2-5, with D possibly being TRBD1 (6 bases). Trimming shortened V by 4 bases and J by 1 base, and 11 bases separated the two germline ends. Germline loops: CDR1 SGHRS, CDR2 YFSETQ. The CDR3 runs 14 residues. The CDR3 nucleotides are TGCGCCAGCAGCCTGGACAGTTTCCAAGAGACCCAGTACTTC. Translation: CASSLDSFQETQYF. Supplemented by reference TRBV5-1 and TRBJ2-5, the full variable domain reads KAGVTQTPRYLIKTRGQQVTLSCSPISGHRSVSWYQQTPGQGLQFLFEYFSETQRNKGNFPGRFSGRQFSNSRSEMNVSTLELGDSALYLCASSLDSFQETQYFGPGTRLLVL.

The V call is TRBV24-1, the J call TRBJ2-2; 11 nucleotides line up with TRBD2. V shed 3 bases and J 5 bases; nucleotides not matched to a gene: 4. The CDR3 is 16 residues long. Germline assignment: CDR1 KGHDR and CDR2 SFDVKD. The CDR3 DNA reads TGTGCCACCAGTGATACTAGCGGGGGTAGGACCGGGGAGCTGTTTTTT. Translating it yields CATSDTSGGRTGELFF.

This sequence joins TRBV2 and TRBJ1-2, with D perhaps matching TRBD1 (5 bases). CDR1 is SNHLY and CDR2 is FYNNEI in the germline V gene. There are 13 residues in the CDR3. Between the trimmed V and J ends, which lost 3 bases and 7 bases, there was a span of 12 bases. The CDR3: CASSDMQGGGYTF. Written as DNA, the CDR3 is TGTGCCAGCAGTGATATGCAGGGAGGTGGCTACACCTTC. Looking up the rest from reference TRBV2 and TRBJ1-2 gives the full variable domain: EPEVTQTPSHQVTQMGQEVILRCVPISNHLYFYWYRQILGQKVEFLVSFYNNEISEKSEIFDDQFSVERPDGSNFTLKIRSTKLEDSAMYFCASSDMQGGGYTFGSGTRLTVV.

This rearrangement joins TRBV7-9 to TRBJ2-2; 7 nucleotides agree with TRBD1. J gave up 2 bases and V 4 bases, and 4 bases lay outside the gene matches. Germline V gene data show CDR1 as SEHNR and CDR2 as FQNEAQ (reference sequence). There are 15 residues in the CDR3. The CDR3: CASSSDRENTGELFF. The CDR3 DNA follows: TGTGCCAGCAGCTCTGACAGGGAAAACACCGGGGAGCTGTTTTTT. Filled out from reference TRBV7-9 and TRBJ2-2, the complete variable domain reads DTGVSQNPRHKITKRGQNVTFRCDPISEHNRLYWYRQTLGQGPEFLTYFQNEAQLEKSRLLSDRFSAERPKGSFSTLEIQRTEQGDSAMYLCASSSDRENTGELFFGEGSRLTVL.

This clone occurred a few times. V usage is TRBV3-1 (or the pseudogene TRBV3-2) and J usage is TRBJ2-7; D gene uncertain. Germline values: CDR1 LGHDT, CDR2 YNNKEL (reference sequence). This CDR3 comprises 14 residues. V shed 1 base and J shed 3 bases, with 10 bases lying between them. The CDR3 nucleotides are TGTGCCAGCAGCCAAGCACAGACACACTACGAGCAGTACTTC. Translating gives CASSQAQTHYEQYF.

The CDR3 is CASSLWRQQETQYF. CDR3 sequence (DNA): TGTGCCAGCAGCTTGTGGCGGCAACAAGAGACCCAGTACTTC. The chain links TRBV11-3 to TRBJ2-5; D ambiguous. This CDR3 region has 14 residues. Germline lookup yields CDR1 SGHNT and CDR2 YENEEA. The germline V and J ends were trimmed by 3 bases and 2 bases, with 10 bases remaining between them.

The chain links TRBV5-5 to TRBJ2-1, with D possibly being TRBD1 (5 bases). Trimming took 2 bases from V and 8 from J, leaving 11 bases between them. CDR1 is SGHKS, CDR2 YYEKEE, per germline (reference sequence). The CDR3 has 13 amino acids. The CDR3, as DNA: TGTGCCAGCAGCTTTTACTCAGGGTATGAGCAGTTCTTC. It encodes CASSFYSGYEQFF.

The CDR3 DNA follows: TGTGCCACCAGTGACCCCCGGGGAGAACCGGTTGAGCAGTTCTTC. Amino acid sequence: CATSDPRGEPVEQFF. The chain combines TRBV24-1 with TRBJ2-1, with D perhaps TRBD2 (5 bases). Trimming removed 4 bases at V and 9 bases at J, with 18 bases between. Germline loops: CDR1 KGHDR, CDR2 SFDVKD. The CDR3 length is 15 residues.

This clone was picked up one time. In DNA, the CDR3 is TGTGCCAGCAGTTCCGGGTCTCACAATGAGCAGTTCTTC. Amino acids: CASSSGSHNEQFF. This chain connects TRBV5-4 to TRBJ2-1, with D unresolved. The V gene's germline CDR1 is SGHNT and CDR2 YYREEE (reference sequence). There are 13 residues in the CDR3. Trimming removed 5 bases at V and 5 bases at J, with 11 bases between.

The J gene is TRBJ2-7, the V gene TRBV7-9; 7 bases are a match to TRBD1. Per germline, CDR1 SEHNR and CDR2 FQNEAQ (reference sequence). The V and J ends lost 4 bases and 1 base, in that order; junction bases with no gene match: 13. This CDR3 has 17 amino acids. CDR3 residues: CASSSFSGTARSYEQYF. The CDR3 DNA reads as TGTGCCAGCAGCTCCTTCTCCGGGACAGCGCGTTCCTACGAGCAGTACTTC.

This clone was seen a few times. This sequence joins TRBV11-2 and TRBJ2-7, with no clear D. CDR1 and CDR2 from the germline V gene are SGHAT and FQNNGV. The CDR3 extends over 18 amino acids. Trimming left V 0 bases short and J 0 bases short, with 18 bases between. The CDR3 DNA follows: TGTGCCAGCAGCTTAGACCTACCACTTAGCATAAGCTCCTACGAGCAGTACTTC. This codes for CASSLDLPLSISSYEQYF.

The rearrangement uses TRBV7-9 and TRBJ2-7; D may be TRBD1 (6 bases). CDR1 SEHNR and CDR2 FQNEAQ come from the germline V gene (reference sequence). Trimming took off 5 bases at V and 4 bases at J, with 12 bases between the two ends. This CDR3 is 13 amino acids long. CDR3 sequence: CASSKTQGYEQYF. The DNA of the CDR3 is TGTGCCAGCAGCAAAACACAGGGTTACGAGCAGTACTTC.

This chain links TRBV5-1 with TRBJ2-3; D remains unclear. Germline lookup yields CDR1 SGHRS and CDR2 YFSETQ. V was clipped by 1 base and J by 3 bases, with 12 bases between them. The CDR3 loop spans 15 amino acids. CDR3 DNA sequence: TGCGCCAGCAGCTTGTACGTCGACTTTACAGATACGCAGTATTTT. It specifies CASSLYVDFTDTQYF.

This clone was counted a few times. The rearrangement joins TRBV7-9 to TRBJ2-6; no firm D call. The CDR3 runs to 15 residues. Germline lookup yields CDR1 SEHNR and CDR2 FQNEAQ (reference sequence). Between the trimmed V and J ends, which lost 4 bases and 3 bases, there was a span of 10 bases. In DNA, the CDR3 is TGTGCCAGCAGCTCACCTACGTATGGGGCCAACGTCCTGACTTTC. Amino acid sequence: CASSSPTYGANVLTF.

The chain links TRBV6-1 to TRBJ1-2; 8 bases fit TRBD1. The V gene end was trimmed by 0 bases and the J gene end by 4 bases; junction bases not matched to a gene: 4. This CDR3 comprises 15 residues. Germline V gene sequence: CDR1 MNHNS, CDR2 SASEGT. CDR3 bases: TGTGCCAGCAGTGAAGCGGAGACAGGGGCCTATGGCTACACCTTC. The encoded protein is CASSEAETGAYGYTF.

The gene calls are TRBV2 and TRBJ1-5; D ambiguous. V lost 7 bases, J lost 1 base, and 17 bases lay in between. Looked up from germline, CDR1 is SNHLY and CDR2 is FYNNEI. There are 16 residues in the CDR3. CDR3 loop: CASKDSLQNSNQPQHF. The CDR3 DNA follows: TGTGCCAGCAAGGACTCCCTACAGAACAGCAATCAGCCCCAGCATTTT.